These T cell receptor beta chains were read from a single sample in a study of tumor-infiltrating lymphocytes in localized non-small cell lung cancer. The data were produced by immunoSEQ multiplex PCR, yet TCRdb's version contains in-frame clones alone and is incomplete. The data show about 29,000 clones, with roughly 85% seen just once and roughly 2% held by the top ten. Sequenced material: lung tumor tissue. All receptors come from a human donor with non-small cell lung cancer. Both conserved end residues are part of each CDR3. Fields, in order: clone size, D gene, V gene, J gene, CDR3 protein, CDR3 DNA. The D gene is left open where the match is weak. Size values are once, few and many counts, or a class for expanded clones, and some rows have none.

NA	NA	TRBV7-8	TRBJ1-5	CASSFLHNQPQHF	TGTGCCAGCAGCTTCCTCCATAATCAGCCCCAGCATTTT
few	NA	TRBV14	TRBJ2-7	CASSQAYEQYF	TGTGCCAGCAGCCAAGCCTACGAGCAGTACTTC
NA	TRBD1	TRBV30	TRBJ1-5	CAWAPGTGGVQPQHF	TGTGCCTGGGCCCCCGGGACAGGGGGCGTTCAGCCCCAGCATTTT
NA	NA	TRBV11-2	TRBJ2-6	CASSSVSGANVLTF	TGTGCCAGCAGCTCCGTCTCTGGGGCCAACGTCCTGACTTTC
NA	TRBD1	TRBV7-6	TRBJ2-7	CASAEKGTGPYEQYF	TGTGCCAGCGCAGAAAAGGGGACAGGGCCCTACGAGCAGTACTTC
NA	NA	TRBV10-3	TRBJ2-6	CAIKADSGANVLTF	TGTGCCATTAAAGCGGACTCTGGGGCCAACGTCCTGACTTTC
NA	NA	TRBV6-6	TRBJ2-2	CASSLSDKPGELFF	TGTGCCAGCAGTTTGAGCGACAAGCCCGGGGAGCTGTTTTTT
NA	TRBD1	TRBV7-9	TRBJ1-1	CASSLGSWDRGPNTEAFF	TGTGCCAGCAGCTTAGGGAGCTGGGACAGGGGGCCTAACACTGAAGCTTTCTTT
once	NA	TRBV20-1	TRBJ2-7	CSGAGTYEQYF	TGCAGTGGGGCGGGGACCTACGAGCAGTACTTC
NA	NA	TRBV29-1	TRBJ1-2	CSVESGTYGYTF	TGCAGCGTTGAGTCCGGGACCTATGGCTACACCTTC
NA	NA	TRBV4-3	TRBJ1-2	CASSQDSGSPIGGYTF	TGCGCCAGCAGCCAAGACTCAGGGTCCCCTATTGGTGGCTACACCTTC
NA	NA	TRBV7-7	TRBJ2-1	CASSLDPGYNEQFF	TGTGCTAGCAGCTTAGACCCGGGCTACAATGAGCAGTTCTTC
NA	NA	TRBV15	TRBJ2-1	CATSRETPTLTVTPYNEQFF	TGTGCCACCAGCAGAGAAACACCGACCCTGACAGTTACGCCGTACAATGAGCAGTTCTTC
NA	TRBD1	TRBV19	TRBJ1-6	CASSTPTGVDNSPLHF	TGTGCCAGTAGTACGCCGACAGGGGTAGATAATTCACCCCTCCACTTT
NA	NA	TRBV10-3	TRBJ2-2	CAISESGNTGELFF	TGTGCCATCAGTGAGTCGGGGAACACCGGGGAGCTGTTTTTT
NA	TRBD2	TRBV30	TRBJ2-2	CACLDRGGLTGELFF	TGTGCCTGTTTGGACCGGGGGGGATTGACCGGGGAGCTGTTTTTT
NA	TRBD1	TRBV5-6	TRBJ2-7	CASSDGTGGYEQYF	TGTGCCAGCAGCGATGGGACAGGGGGCTACGAGCAGTACTTC